The next 7 T cell receptor beta chains were all read from a single sample in a study of radiation and T cells in renal cell carcinoma. Time point given: blood 4 weeks post-SBRT, at nephrectomy. Treatment reported: 15 Gy SBRT to primary tumor, nephrectomy 4 weeks later. Measured with immunoSEQ multiplex PCR; TCRdb has only the in-frame clones, and not every one. The repertoire has about 78,000 clones, 80% to 90% of them found once; the top ten carry more than 4.5%. The sample consisted of blood, taken from a patient whose treatment included radiotherapy and nephrectomy. These receptors were obtained from a woman aged 70-85 years with renal cell carcinoma.

This chain connects TRBV29-1 to TRBJ2-7; 7 bases map to TRBD1. With 3 bases clipped from V and 4 bases from J, the junction kept 9 bases outside the gene matches. This CDR3 is built from 14 residues. Germline assignment: CDR1 SQVTM and CDR2 ANQGSEA. The CDR3 DNA reads as TGCAGCGTTGATTGGCCAGGGGGTACGTACGAGCAGTACTTC. This encodes CSVDWPGGTYEQYF.

V usage is TRBV6-6 and J usage is TRBJ1-5; D unclear. Trimming removed 8 bases from V and 6 bases from J, with 8 bases in between. Looked up from germline, CDR1 is MNHNY and CDR2 is SVGAGI (reference sequence). This CDR3 comprises 11 residues. The CDR3 DNA reads TGTGCCAGCTCCCTCGGTCAGCCCCAGCATTTT. Amino acids: CASSLGQPQHF.

The chain uses TRBV10-3 and TRBJ1-2; TRBD1 is a possible D gene (6 bases). V gave up 6 bases and J gave up 3 bases, with 14 bases separating them. CDR1 and CDR2 (germline): ENHRY, SYGVKD. This CDR3 has 14 residues. The CDR3 DNA follows: TGTGCCATCAGGGAAACAGGGTCAGACTATGGCTACACCTTC. As protein: CAIRETGSDYGYTF.

The CDR3 DNA is TGTGCCAGCAGCCCCCCGGGAGCCTTAACCTACGAGCAGTACTTC. As protein: CASSPPGALTYEQYF. This chain uses TRBV5-4 with TRBJ2-5; maybe TRBD2 (6 bases). Gene TRBJ2-7 matches the end of the DNA better, so the J call may be wrong. Germline V CDR1 and CDR2: SGHNT, YYREEE (reference sequence). The CDR3 covers 15 residues.

A remark on this clone: A read error may account for a junction end that differs from germline. The chain combines TRBV5-6 with TRBJ2-1, with 9 bases that match TRBD2. The CDR3 has 13 residues. Per the germline V gene, CDR1 is SGHDT and CDR2 is YYEEEE. The chain's CDR3 is CASSLGTSREQFF. DNA of the CDR3: TGTGCCAGCAGTTTGGGGACTAGCCGTGAGCAGTTCTTC.

The chain combines TRBV6-4 with TRBJ2-5, with TRBD2 as a possible D gene (6 bases). Germline V gene data show CDR1 as MRHNA and CDR2 as SNTAGT. The length of the CDR3 is 13 residues. V was clipped by 2 bases and J by 5 bases, with 9 bases between them. This CDR3 is CASSDRAGETQYF. The CDR3 coding sequence is TGTGCCAGCAGTGACCGGGCGGGGGAGACCCAGTACTTC.

This clone showed up just a few times. V gene TRBV7-9 combines with J gene TRBJ2-3; TRBD1 aligns across 7 bases. The CDR3 has 12 amino acids. The junction had 6 bases not matched to a gene; V was cut back by 2 bases and J by 13 bases. CDR1 and CDR2 (germline): SEHNR, FQNEAQ (reference sequence). The CDR3 nucleotides are TGTGCCAGCAGCTTAACACAGGGGAGAGAGTATTTT. It specifies CASSLTQGREYF.